A single sample is the source of the 13 T cell receptor beta chains below, sequenced in a study of cytomegalovirus exposure and HLA in healthy donors. The PCR made use of 60 Vbeta and 13 Jbeta primers. Measured with immunoSEQ multiplex PCR; TCRdb has only the in-frame clones, and not every one. The table has about 100,000 clones, around 77% seen once; the top ten hold roughly 9.6%. Sequencing input: PBMCs. The source is a male donor in good health and CMV-seropositive.

This sequence joins TRBV28 and TRBJ2-1; 8 bases line up with TRBD1. The length of the CDR3 is 14 residues. Trimming cost V 4 bases and J 4 bases; bases outside gene matches: 3. The germline V gene encodes CDR1 MDHEN and CDR2 SYDVKM. The CDR3 bases are TGTGCCAGCAGTTGGGACAGGCCGTACAATGAGCAGTTCTTC. Its translation is CASSWDRPYNEQFF.

The chain recombines TRBV27 with TRBJ1-4, with 12 bases identical to TRBD1. This CDR3 is 15 amino acids long. The germline CDR1 and CDR2 sequences are MNHEY and SMNVEV (reference sequence). After removal of 8 bases from V and 5 bases from J, the junction contained 6 bases not matched to a gene. Here the CDR3 reads CASGRDRGQNEKLFF. The CDR3 DNA sequence: TGTGCCAGCGGCCGGGACAGGGGGCAGAATGAAAAACTGTTTTTT.

The rearrangement uses TRBV6-5 and TRBJ1-4, with D possibly TRBD1 on 6 matching bases. Per the germline V gene, CDR1 is MNHEY and CDR2 is SVGAGI. Trimming left V 6 bases short and J 1 base short, with 9 bases between. The CDR3 runs to 14 residues. This CDR3 is CASRGQLTNEKLFF. The DNA of the CDR3 is TGTGCCAGCAGGGGACAACTAACTAATGAAAAACTGTTTTTT.

The chain is built from TRBV7-2 and TRBJ2-5; 8 positions agree with TRBD2. CDR3 length: 19 amino acids. V lost 3 bases and J lost 2; bases outside the gene matches: 17. CDR1 SGHTA and CDR2 FQGNSA come from the germline V gene. The CDR3 loop is CASSFQEMPGLVRQETQYF. In DNA, the CDR3 is TGTGCCAGCAGCTTTCAAGAGATGCCGGGACTAGTAAGACAAGAGACCCAGTACTTC.

The rearrangement uses TRBV27 and TRBJ2-2; 13 bases fit TRBD2. The germline V gene has CDR1 MNHEY and CDR2 SMNVEV (reference sequence). The CDR3 loop spans 20 amino acids. The ends lost 1 base at V and 6 bases at J; junction bases unmatched: 14. The CDR3 loop is CASSLFPPSLAGGRAGELFF. In DNA, the CDR3 is TGTGCCAGCAGTTTATTCCCTCCCTCACTAGCGGGAGGGCGGGCCGGGGAGCTGTTTTTT.

This chain uses TRBV27 with TRBJ2-3, with 8 bases that match TRBD1. The CDR3 is 14 residues long. Per the germline V gene, CDR1 is MNHEY and CDR2 is SMNVEV (reference sequence). The J segment lost 7 bases and the V segment lost 5 bases, leaving 8 bases of the junction unmatched. The chain's CDR3 is CASSPGQVKYTQYF. The CDR3 DNA reads TGTGCCAGCAGTCCGGGACAGGTGAAGTATACGCAGTATTTT.

The chain recombines TRBV7-9 with TRBJ1-5, with TRBD1 as a possible D gene (5 bases). Per germline, CDR1 SEHNR and CDR2 FQNEAQ (reference sequence). Trimming left V 5 bases short and J 5 bases short, with 13 bases between. This CDR3 has 14 amino acids. CDR3 sequence (DNA): TGTGCCAGCAGCCCGGGGGAGGCAGATCAGCCCCAGCATTTT. Translation: CASSPGEADQPQHF.

The chain has TRBV7-2 and TRBJ2-2, with 8 bases aligning to TRBD1. The germline V gene has CDR1 SGHTA and CDR2 FQGNSA. The J segment lost 2 bases and the V segment lost 5 bases, leaving 7 bases of the junction unmatched. The CDR3 loop spans 16 amino acids. The CDR3 spells CASSLRTGLNTGELFF. CDR3 DNA sequence: TGTGCCAGCAGCCTTCGGACAGGGCTTAACACCGGGGAGCTGTTTTTT.

The V call is TRBV5-8, the J call TRBJ2-1; maybe TRBD2 (5 bases). The CDR3 is 16 amino acids. The ends were cut back, 4 bases at V and 3 bases at J, with 17 bases in the middle. Germline CDR1 and CDR2: SGHTS and YDEGEE. The CDR3 nucleotides read TGTGCCAGCAGCGAAAGGCCGGGATCGCTCTACAATGAGCAGTTCTTC. It translates to CASSERPGSLYNEQFF.

Concerning this clone itself: One junction end does not reproduce the germline sequence, and a read error may be involved. This chain uses TRBV6-1 with TRBJ2-4, with D perhaps TRBD2 (6 bases). The length of the CDR3 is 14 residues. Germline V gives CDR1 MNHNS, CDR2 SASEGT. CDR3 nucleotide sequence: TGTGCCAGCAGTGAAATGGGGGGTGGAAACAGTCAGTACTTC. It translates to CASSEMGGGNSQYF.

This chain connects TRBV7-2 to TRBJ2-3; tentatively, D is TRBD1 (6 bases). The CDR3 spans 15 residues. Trimming left V 5 bases short and J 4 bases short, with 16 bases between. CDR1 SGHTA and CDR2 FQGNSA come from the germline V gene. DNA for the CDR3: TGTGCCAGCAGCCTACAGAGCAGGGGAGCAGATACGCAGTATTTT. It encodes CASSLQSRGADTQYF.

This chain joins TRBV5-4 and TRBJ2-3; 10 nucleotides match TRBD2. Germline CDR1 reads SGHNT; CDR2 reads YYREEE (reference sequence). CDR3 length: 17 residues. V lost 1 base and J lost 4; bases outside the gene matches: 9. The CDR3 loop reads CASSLSSSGSGADTQYF. DNA for the CDR3: TGTGCCAGCAGCTTGTCGTCTAGCGGGAGCGGGGCAGATACGCAGTATTTT.

This clone occurred a few times. This chain's CDR3 is CASSRLGGETQYF. CDR3 in DNA: TGTGCCAGCAGCCGTTTAGGGGGTGAGACCCAGTACTTC. The chain is built from TRBV11-3 and TRBJ2-5, with D possibly TRBD1 on 6 matching bases. CDR1 and CDR2 (germline): SGHNT, YENEEA. The CDR3 contains 13 residues. V was trimmed by 5 bases and J by 5 bases, leaving 12 bases between them.